This T cell receptor beta chain was observed in a study of CD8 T cells in Susac syndrome. Notes on the study in general: The authors acknowledged that their TCR sequencing and HLA analysis involved a relatively small number of individuals.

Comment on this clonotype: Its antigen is unknown.

Blood CD8+ and CD4+ T cells underwent high-throughput TCR beta sequencing. TEMRA cells were FACS-enriched, and CD8+ and CD4+ T cells were isolated negatively. Reverse transcription of roughly 0.5 to 1 ug RNA used random hexamers. In TCRdb, the immunoSEQ multiplex PCR reads were re-called with MiXCR into one record per CDR3 protein. The data show about 290,000 distinct CDR3 sequences, over 75% seen once. Sample: CD8+ T cells from PBMCs. This TCR derives from a human donor with multiple sclerosis.

Here the CDR3 DNA reads TGTGCCAGCAGTTCGGGACAGGGGAGGAGCGAGCAGTACTTC. This codes for CASSSGQGRSEQYF. The rearrangement joins TRBV27 to TRBJ2-7; TRBD1 agrees at 10 bases. CDR1 is MNHEY and CDR2 is SMNVEV in the germline V gene (reference sequence). The CDR3 runs to 14 residues. The V gene end was trimmed by 4 bases and the J gene end by 6 bases; junction bases not matched to a gene: 6.